These T cell receptor beta chains were read from a single sample in a study of blood T cell repertoires in COVID-19. Assay: immunoSEQ multiplex PCR; the TCRdb copy retains only in-frame clones and omits some. The sample yields under 75,000 clones, approximately 80% seen once. Sequencing was performed on peripheral blood. The receptors shown here come from a man between 60 and 75 years old with acute or convalescent COVID-19. The CDR3 runs from the conserved cysteine through the conserved F or W. A D gene is named only where the DNA matches it firmly. Only some rows state a clone size, as once, few, many or a class for expanded clones.

J: TRBJ2-7; size: .; V: TRBV5-1; D: .; CDR3: CASSFRSGPSYEQYF; DNA: TGCGCCAGCTCCTTTAGGAGCGGGCCTTCGTACGAGCAGTACTTC
J: TRBJ1-3; size: .; V: TRBV6-5; D: .; CDR3: CAIAQGPGTGNTIYF; DNA: TGTGCCATTGCTCAGGGGCCGGGGACTGGAAACACCATATATTTT
J: TRBJ2-2; size: .; V: TRBV2; D: TRBD2; CDR3: CASSGGLAGGMNTGELFF; DNA: TGTGCCAGCAGTGGAGGTCTAGCGGGGGGGATGAACACCGGGGAGCTGTTTTTT
J: TRBJ2-1; size: .; V: TRBV2; D: TRBD2; CDR3: CASSESGGGANEQFF; DNA: TGTGCCAGCAGTGAATCGGGCGGGGGGGCGAATGAGCAGTTCTTC
J: TRBJ2-5; size: once; V: TRBV6-6; D: TRBD1; CDR3: CASSLPGGQETQYF; DNA: TGTGCCAGCAGTCTCCCTGGGGGACAGGAGACCCAGTACTTC
J: TRBJ2-2; size: .; V: TRBV7-2; D: TRBD2; CDR3: CASSLKVLAGVTNTGELFF; DNA: TGTGCCAGCAGCTTAAAAGTACTAGCGGGGGTAACGAACACCGGGGAGCTGTTTTTT
J: TRBJ2-2; size: medium-sized; V: TRBV6-4; D: .; CDR3: CASTPDGGSTGELFF; DNA: TGTGCCAGCACCCCGGACGGGGGATCCACCGGGGAGCTGTTTTTT
J: TRBJ2-7; size: .; V: TRBV19; D: .; CDR3: CASSIRPAGTYEQYF; DNA: TGTGCCAGTAGTATCCGCCCCGCAGGTACCTACGAGCAGTACTTC
J: TRBJ1-5; size: .; V: TRBV9; D: .; CDR3: CASSVGQNSNQPQHF; DNA: TGTGCCAGCAGCGTCGGACAGAATAGCAATCAGCCCCAGCATTTT
J: TRBJ1-6; size: .; V: TRBV12-3/TRBV12-4; D: .; CDR3: CASRNYERSPLHF; DNA: TGTGCCAGCAGGAATTATGAGCGTTCACCCCTCCACTTT
J: TRBJ1-2; size: .; V: TRBV10-1; D: .; CDR3: CASITATVTGYGYTF; DNA: TGCGCCAGCATTACAGCGACAGTCACGGGCTATGGCTACACCTTC
J: TRBJ2-1; size: .; V: TRBV5-1; D: TRBD2; CDR3: CASSIRVAGDNEQFF; DNA: TGCGCCAGCAGTATTCGGGTAGCGGGGGACAATGAGCAGTTCTTC
J: TRBJ1-2; size: few; V: TRBV4-1; D: TRBD1; CDR3: CASSSTGGYGYTF; DNA: TGCGCCAGCAGCTCGACAGGGGGCTATGGCTACACCTTC
J: TRBJ1-4; size: .; V: TRBV25-1; D: .; CDR3: CASSEYGTGRVGKLFF; DNA: TGTGCCAGCAGTGAATACGGAACAGGGCGAGTGGGAAAACTGTTTTTT
J: TRBJ2-3; size: .; V: TRBV2; D: .; CDR3: CASKRGGSTDTQYF; DNA: TGTGCCAGCAAAAGGGGGGGGAGCACAGATACGCAGTATTTT
J: TRBJ1-2; size: once; V: TRBV11-2; D: .; CDR3: CASSRQVQAYGYTF; DNA: TGTGCCAGCAGCCGCCAGGTGCAGGCCTATGGCTACACCTTC
J: TRBJ2-3; size: .; V: TRBV28; D: .; CDR3: CASSYPGVGGDTQYF; DNA: TGTGCCAGCAGTTACCCCGGGGTGGGTGGAGATACGCAGTATTTT
J: TRBJ2-7; size: .; V: TRBV2; D: .; CDR3: CASRDRGSYEQYF; DNA: TGTGCCAGCAGAGACCGAGGTTCCTACGAGCAGTACTTC
J: TRBJ2-7; size: .; V: TRBV5-6; D: TRBD1; CDR3: CASSPGGQGPSEQYF; DNA: TGTGCCAGCAGCCCAGGGGGACAGGGTCCGTCCGAGCAGTACTTC
J: TRBJ2-7; size: .; V: TRBV2; D: .; CDR3: CASTWGVSYEQYF; DNA: TGTGCCAGCACCTGGGGGGTCTCCTACGAGCAGTACTTC
J: TRBJ1-5; size: few; V: TRBV9; D: .; CDR3: CASSVGGGEQPQHF; DNA: TGTGCCAGCAGCGTAGGGGGAGGGGAACAGCCCCAGCATTTT
J: TRBJ2-7; size: .; V: TRBV15; D: .; CDR3: CATSREQYSYEQYF; DNA: TGTGCCACCAGCAGAGAACAGTACTCCTACGAGCAGTACTTC
J: TRBJ2-1; size: .; V: TRBV9; D: .; CDR3: CASSPLGSGNNEQFF; DNA: TGTGCCAGCAGCCCCTTGGGGAGTGGAAACAATGAGCAGTTCTTC
J: TRBJ1-1; size: .; V: TRBV27; D: TRBD1; CDR3: CASTLRGPNTEAFF; DNA: TGTGCCAGCACCCTAAGGGGGCCGAACACTGAAGCTTTCTTT
J: TRBJ1-4; size: few; V: TRBV9; D: .; CDR3: CASSLRDATNEKLFF; DNA: TGTGCCAGCAGTCTCAGGGATGCAACTAATGAAAAACTGTTTTTT
J: TRBJ2-5; size: .; V: TRBV19; D: TRBD2; CDR3: CASGSGGETQYF; DNA: TGTGCCAGTGGTTCGGGAGGGGAGACCCAGTACTTC
J: TRBJ2-1; size: .; V: TRBV29-1; D: .; CDR3: CSVEGQPVYNEQFF; DNA: TGCAGCGTTGAAGGACAGCCCGTATACAATGAGCAGTTCTTC
J: TRBJ1-5; size: .; V: TRBV19; D: .; CDR3: CASSIGGVNQPQHF; DNA: TGTGCCAGTAGTATAGGCGGGGTCAATCAGCCCCAGCATTTT
J: TRBJ1-4; size: .; V: TRBV3-1/TRBV3-2; D: TRBD1; CDR3: CASSQAGTGYEKLFF; DNA: TGTGCCAGCAGCCAGGCCGGGACAGGGTATGAAAAACTGTTTTTT
J: TRBJ2-2; size: .; V: TRBV24-1; D: TRBD1; CDR3: CATSAEDRGRTGELFF; DNA: TGTGCCACCAGTGCCGAGGACAGGGGGCGGACCGGGGAGCTGTTTTTT
J: TRBJ1-2; size: .; V: TRBV19; D: .; CDR3: CASSPEVQVYYGYTF; DNA: TGTGCCAGTAGCCCGGAAGTACAGGTTTACTATGGCTACACCTTC
J: TRBJ2-6; size: .; V: TRBV29-1; D: .; CDR3: CSVRSGGTGANVLTF; DNA: TGCAGCGTTAGGTCCGGCGGGACTGGGGCCAACGTCCTGACTTTC
J: TRBJ2-3; size: once; V: TRBV7-6; D: TRBD2; CDR3: CASSLGGGGTPSTDTQYF; DNA: TGTGCCAGCAGCTTAGGGGGCGGGGGGACTCCTAGCACAGATACGCAGTATTTT
J: TRBJ1-1; size: .; V: TRBV5-1; D: .; CDR3: CASSLDGYTEAFF; DNA: TGCGCCAGCAGCTTGGACGGGTACACTGAAGCTTTCTTT
J: TRBJ1-1; size: .; V: TRBV5-4; D: .; CDR3: CASSIDGGVTEAFF; DNA: TGTGCCAGCAGTATTGATGGGGGGGTCACTGAAGCTTTCTTT
J: TRBJ1-2; size: .; V: TRBV9; D: .; CDR3: CASSVVTGRDGYTF; DNA: TGTGCCAGCAGCGTAGTCACAGGGCGGGATGGCTACACCTTC
J: TRBJ2-5; size: .; V: TRBV11-2; D: TRBD1; CDR3: CASSEGQGRVGTQYF; DNA: TGTGCCAGCAGCGAGGGACAGGGGCGTGTGGGGACCCAGTACTTC
J: TRBJ2-3; size: .; V: TRBV5-1; D: TRBD2; CDR3: CASSLRNSGDDTQYF; DNA: TGCGCCAGCAGCTTGAGAAATAGCGGGGACGATACGCAGTATTTT
J: TRBJ2-5; size: .; V: TRBV7-3; D: TRBD2; CDR3: CASSLRTSWPLQETQYF; DNA: TGTGCCAGCAGCCTCAGGACTAGCTGGCCCCTCCAAGAGACCCAGTACTTC
J: TRBJ1-1; size: .; V: TRBV5-1; D: TRBD1; CDR3: CASSWGQGHARTEAFF; DNA: TGCGCCAGCAGCTGGGGACAGGGTCACGCGAGGACTGAAGCTTTCTTT
J: TRBJ2-1; size: .; V: TRBV7-9; D: TRBD2; CDR3: CASSPTKSGGAYNEQFF; DNA: TGTGCCAGCAGCCCCACCAAAAGCGGGGGGGCCTACAATGAGCAGTTCTTC
J: TRBJ1-3; size: few; V: TRBV3-1/TRBV3-2; D: .; CDR3: CASTSRASGNTIYF; DNA: TGTGCCAGCACCTCCAGGGCCTCTGGAAACACCATATATTTT
J: TRBJ1-6; size: .; V: TRBV5-8; D: TRBD1; CDR3: CASSLRRQGNSPLHF; DNA: TGTGCCAGCAGCTTGCGCAGACAGGGTAATTCACCCCTCCACTTT
J: TRBJ1-1; size: .; V: TRBV12-3/TRBV12-4; D: .; CDR3: CASSPGHNTEAFF; DNA: TGTGCCAGCAGTCCCGGACATAACACTGAAGCTTTCTTT
J: TRBJ1-2; size: once; V: TRBV5-1; D: .; CDR3: CASRSETGNYGYTF; DNA: TGCGCCAGCAGATCTGAGACGGGGAACTATGGCTACACCTTC
J: TRBJ1-4; size: .; V: TRBV6-1; D: .; CDR3: CASSTVREKLFF; DNA: TGTGCCAGCAGTACCGTCAGGGAAAAACTGTTTTTT
J: TRBJ2-7; size: .; V: TRBV2; D: .; CDR3: CASSAARYYEQYF; DNA: TGTGCCAGCAGTGCGGCCAGGTACTACGAGCAGTACTTC
J: TRBJ1-2; size: .; V: TRBV12-3/TRBV12-4; D: .; CDR3: CASRRTGYGYTF; DNA: TGTGCCAGCAGGCGTACAGGGTACGGCTACACCTTC
J: TRBJ2-1; size: .; V: TRBV5-5; D: .; CDR3: CASIRTDRAYNEQFF; DNA: TGTGCCAGCATCCGGACAGACCGAGCCTACAATGAGCAGTTCTTC
J: TRBJ2-3; size: .; V: TRBV2; D: TRBD1; CDR3: CASTLDRVPDTQYF; DNA: TGTGCCAGCACCTTGGACAGGGTCCCAGATACGCAGTATTTT
J: TRBJ1-2; size: .; V: TRBV19; D: TRBD1; CDR3: CASSTTGNYGYTF; DNA: TGTGCCAGTAGTACGACAGGGAACTATGGCTACACCTTC
J: TRBJ2-7; size: .; V: TRBV6-5; D: .; CDR3: CASSPTRVLTEQYF; DNA: TGTGCCAGCAGCCCGACTAGAGTGCTAACCGAGCAGTACTTC
J: TRBJ2-1; size: .; V: TRBV5-1; D: .; CDR3: CASSLAIQSSYNEQFF; DNA: TGCGCCAGCAGCTTGGCCATACAAAGCTCCTACAATGAGCAGTTCTTC
J: TRBJ2-5; size: .; V: TRBV7-2; D: TRBD2; CDR3: CASSVVAGGPRETQYF; DNA: TGTGCCAGCAGCGTAGTAGCGGGGGGGCCGCGAGAGACCCAGTACTTC
J: TRBJ2-3; size: .; V: TRBV12-3/TRBV12-4; D: .; CDR3: CASSPNPRDTQYF; DNA: TGTGCCAGCAGTCCAAACCCCAGGGATACGCAGTATTTT
J: TRBJ1-4; size: .; V: TRBV6-2/TRBV6-3; D: .; CDR3: CASSRPGILNEKLFF; DNA: TGTGCCAGCAGTCGACCAGGGATTCTTAATGAAAAACTGTTTTTT
J: TRBJ2-5; size: .; V: TRBV15; D: TRBD2; CDR3: CATSRVTGGLVQETQYF; DNA: TGTGCCACCAGCAGAGTGACGGGGGGGCTAGTTCAAGAGACCCAGTACTTC
J: TRBJ1-2; size: .; V: TRBV7-8; D: .; CDR3: CASSQGLGSFGYTF; DNA: TGTGCCAGCAGTCAGGGACTGGGCTCGTTTGGCTACACCTTC
J: TRBJ2-1; size: .; V: TRBV13; D: .; CDR3: CASSLRLYNEQFF; DNA: TGTGCCAGCAGCTTAAGACTTTACAATGAGCAGTTCTTC